The clone carrying this TCR beta chain was found a few times. Its antigen is undetermined. TCRdb keeps only in-frame clones here, not all; method: immunoSEQ multiplex PCR. Among 24,000 or so clones listed, 65% to 85% were seen once. This sample stems from a study of vaccination effects on CD4 cells after COVID-19. Across the whole study: Sampling of a couple of convalescent patients took place 16 days and one week prior to vaccination. Findings and caveats of the study: The study got few convalescent patients and did not collect any early post-infection timepoints. Vaccine- and infection-induced clones showed marked clonal contraction late following vaccination.

In germline, CDR1 is SGHTA, CDR2 FQGNSA. V lost 3 bases and J 2 bases, leaving 10 bases between the germline ends. This CDR3 is 14 amino acids long. Within the ViraFEST assay, antigen-specific CD4+ T cells underwent expansion with viral peptide pools prior to sequencing. Scientists isolated CD4+ T cells after an approximately 10-day culture period ended. PCR-confirmed SARS-CoV-2 infection occurred in the person between March and December 2020. The V and J genes are TRBV7-2 and TRBJ1-2, with D possibly matching TRBD1 (5 bases). The specimen was CD4+ T cells from PBMCs cultured with HCoV-NL63 spike peptides, collected before COVID-19 vaccination. The receptor was derived from a human donor who had a prior SARS-CoV-2 infection. This CDR3 reads CASSFGQGNYGYTF. DNA of the CDR3: TGTGCCAGCAGCTTCGGGCAGGGCAACTATGGCTACACCTTC.